The TCR beta chain described here comes from a study of OX40 agonist ivuxolimab in advanced cancers. Germline values: CDR1 MDHEN, CDR2 SYDVKM. The CDR3 totals 14 residues. The V end lost 6 bases, the J end lost 5 bases, and 14 bases lay between the germline ends. Data came from immunoSEQ multiplex PCR; TCRdb stores just in-frame clones and leaves some out. The sample has roughly 62,000 clones; around 85% are singletons. Sequencing was performed on CD4+ or CD8+ T cells sorted from blood, taken in a trial of the OX40 agonist ivuxolimab. This receptor was taken from an adult with an advanced solid tumor such as melanoma, head and neck, liver or kidney cancer. V and J are TRBV28 and TRBJ1-5; tentative D call: TRBD1 (5 bases). The CDR3 nucleotides are TGTGCCAGCAGGGCCCCGGGGGAGTATCAGCCCCAGCATTTT. The encoded protein is CASRAPGEYQPQHF.